The 2 T cell receptor beta chains in this list originate from one sample, sequenced in a study of blood T cell repertoires in COVID-19. The method was immunoSEQ multiplex PCR; TCRdb's version includes in-frame clones alone and lacks a portion of them. Of a few hundred thousand clones in the sample, about 86% were seen once. Sample: PBMCs or T cells enriched from blood (not recorded which). The receptors come from a woman younger than 45 who had been exposed to COVID-19.

The V call is TRBV11-2, the J call TRBJ1-2, with TRBD1 matching 9 bases. Germline trimming cut 5 bases from V and 3 bases from J; bases unmatched to any gene: 4. This CDR3 contains 14 residues. CDR1 is SGHAT and CDR2 is FQNNGV in the germline V gene. The CDR3 bases are TGTGCCAGCAGCGCGAGGACAGGGGACTATGGCTACACCTTC. It translates to CASSARTGDYGYTF.

The V and J genes are TRBV19 and TRBJ2-7; 9 nucleotides agree with TRBD1. The germline V gene encodes CDR1 LNHDA and CDR2 SQIVND (reference sequence). This CDR3 is 13 amino acids long. The V and J ends lost 6 bases and 2 bases, in that order; junction bases with no gene match: 2. The CDR3 sequence is CASSYRGPYEQYF. The CDR3 coding sequence is TGTGCCAGTAGCTACAGGGGGCCCTACGAGCAGTACTTC.